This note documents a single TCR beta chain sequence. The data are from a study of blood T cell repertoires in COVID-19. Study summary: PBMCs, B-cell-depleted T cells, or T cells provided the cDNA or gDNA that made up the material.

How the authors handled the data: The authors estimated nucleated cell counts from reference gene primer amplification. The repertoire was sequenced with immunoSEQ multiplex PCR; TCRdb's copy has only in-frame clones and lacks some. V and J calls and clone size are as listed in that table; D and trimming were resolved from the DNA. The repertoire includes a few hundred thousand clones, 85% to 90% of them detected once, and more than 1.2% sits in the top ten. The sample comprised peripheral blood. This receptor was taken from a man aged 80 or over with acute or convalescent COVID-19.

The CDR3 DNA follows: TGCGCCAGCAGCTACGGGACTAGCGGGGGGAGAGAGACCCAGTACTTC. This translates into CASSYGTSGGRETQYF. This chain joins TRBV5-1 and TRBJ2-5, with 15 bases fitting TRBD2. Trimming at V came to 3 bases and at J to 4 bases, leaving 4 bases not matched to a gene. Germline V gene data show CDR1 as SGHRS and CDR2 as YFSETQ. The CDR3 is 16 amino acids. The full variable domain, rest sourced from reference TRBV5-1 and TRBJ2-5, is KAGVTQTPRYLIKTRGQQVTLSCSPISGHRSVSWYQQTPGQGLQFLFEYFSETQRNKGNFPGRFSGRQFSNSRSEMNVSTLELGDSALYLCASSYGTSGGRETQYFGPGTRLLVL.